Listed below are T cell receptor beta chains from one sample, sequenced in a study of T cells after yellow fever vaccination. TCRdb reprocessed the 5' RACE reads via MiXCR and lists one record per CDR3 protein. The data show 45,000 to 60,000 distinct CDR3 sequences, with 5% to 6.5% seen just once and around a third held by the top ten. The material sequenced was PBMCs, either bulk or a sorted T-cell subset (CD4+, CD8+, memory, or dextramer-sorted; not recorded which), taken on the day of the yellow fever booster vaccination. Receptors were obtained from a man aged 18 to 35 who received the YFV17D yellow fever vaccine. The CDR3 runs from the conserved cysteine through the conserved F or W. Each record gives: J gene, D gene, V gene, clone size, CDR3 DNA, CDR3 protein. The D gene is left open where the match is weak. A row's size may be missing; if present it is once, few, many or a size class.

J gene: TRBJ2-1
D gene: -
V gene: TRBV4-2
clone size: many
CDR3 DNA: TGTGCCAGCAGCCGGGACGACCAGGGATACAATGAGCAGTTCTTC
CDR3 protein: CASSRDDQGYNEQFF

J gene: TRBJ2-3
D gene: -
V gene: TRBV27
clone size: -
CDR3 DNA: TGTGCCAGCAGTCTCTACACTACAGGGTGTACGGGCACAGATACGCAGTATTTT
CDR3 protein: CASSLYTTGCTGTDTQYF

J gene: TRBJ1-1
D gene: -
V gene: TRBV30
clone size: -
CDR3 DNA: TGTGCCTGGATCCACGACGGGGAAGCTTTCTTT
CDR3 protein: CAWIHDGEAFF

J gene: TRBJ2-3
D gene: -
V gene: TRBV7-9
clone size: many
CDR3 DNA: TGTGCCAGCAGCTTGTATGAGGTTAGGCTGTATTTT
CDR3 protein: CASSLYEVRLYF

J gene: TRBJ2-5
D gene: TRBD2
V gene: TRBV10-2
clone size: many
CDR3 DNA: TGCGCCTCTAGCGGGGGGGAGACCCAGTACTTC
CDR3 protein: CASSGGETQYF

J gene: TRBJ2-5
D gene: TRBD1
V gene: TRBV5-4
clone size: many
CDR3 DNA: TGTGCCAGCAGCTGGGGGACAGAAGAGACCCAGTACTTC
CDR3 protein: CASSWGTEETQYF

J gene: TRBJ2-3
D gene: -
V gene: TRBV29-1
clone size: -
CDR3 DNA: TGCAGCGTTGAACCCGATAATCTGGATACGCAGTATTTT
CDR3 protein: CSVEPDNLDTQYF

J gene: TRBJ1-1
D gene: -
V gene: TRBV3-1
clone size: few
CDR3 DNA: TGTGCCAGCAGGAGGCTATTGGGAGTGAACACTGAAGCTTTCTTT
CDR3 protein: CASRRLLGVNTEAFF

J gene: TRBJ1-2
D gene: -
V gene: TRBV6-1
clone size: -
CDR3 DNA: TGTGCCAGTATCCATCCAGCAGGGGAGCCGCTCACCTATGGCTACACCTTC
CDR3 protein: CASIHPAGEPLTYGYTF

J gene: TRBJ2-3
D gene: -
V gene: TRBV5-5
clone size: few
CDR3 DNA: TGTGCCAGCACCCCCCTGCCGCAGGGTACGTCAGATACGCAGTATTTT
CDR3 protein: CASTPLPQGTSDTQYF

J gene: TRBJ2-3
D gene: TRBD2
V gene: TRBV10-3
clone size: many
CDR3 DNA: TGTGCCATCACAAGCGGGGGGGCCCAGCCTAAAGATACGCAGTATTTT
CDR3 protein: CAITSGGAQPKDTQYF

J gene: TRBJ2-7
D gene: -
V gene: TRBV7-2
clone size: many
CDR3 DNA: TGTGCCAGCAGCTTACCGGGAACCTCCTACGAGCAGTACTTC
CDR3 protein: CASSLPGTSYEQYF

J gene: TRBJ2-3
D gene: TRBD1
V gene: TRBV6-5
clone size: -
CDR3 DNA: TGTGCCAGCAGTTACACTGAACAGGGGTGGGGAACAGATACGCAGTATTTT
CDR3 protein: CASSYTEQGWGTDTQYF

J gene: TRBJ1-5
D gene: -
V gene: TRBV12-3/TRBV12-4
clone size: many
CDR3 DNA: TGTGCCAGCAGTCCTAGCAATCAGCCCCAGCATTTT
CDR3 protein: CASSPSNQPQHF

J gene: TRBJ2-5
D gene: -
V gene: TRBV7-9
clone size: few
CDR3 DNA: TGTGCCAGCACCCAGAAGGGAATCCTAGAAGAGACCCAGTACTTC
CDR3 protein: CASTQKGILEETQYF

J gene: TRBJ2-2
D gene: -
V gene: TRBV20-1
clone size: many
CDR3 DNA: TGCAGTGCTAGACTACGGGGGACGAACACCGGGGAGCTGTTTTTT
CDR3 protein: CSARLRGTNTGELFF

J gene: TRBJ2-3
D gene: -
V gene: TRBV15
clone size: many
CDR3 DNA: TGTGCCACCAGCAGAGATCCGTACAGTACCTCAGATACGCAGTATTTT
CDR3 protein: CATSRDPYSTSDTQYF

J gene: TRBJ2-7
D gene: TRBD1
V gene: TRBV11-1
clone size: many
CDR3 DNA: TGTGCCAGCAGCCATACAGGGGGCGCCTACGAGCAGTACTTC
CDR3 protein: CASSHTGGAYEQYF

J gene: TRBJ2-7
D gene: TRBD2
V gene: TRBV6-5
clone size: many
CDR3 DNA: TGTGCCAGCAGCTCTAGCGGAGTAGAGCAGTACTTC
CDR3 protein: CASSSSGVEQYF

J gene: TRBJ2-3
D gene: TRBD2
V gene: TRBV4-3
clone size: many
CDR3 DNA: TGCGCCAGCAGCCAAGGCCCGACTAGCGGGGGGGCAGATACGCAGTATTTT
CDR3 protein: CASSQGPTSGGADTQYF

J gene: TRBJ2-5
D gene: -
V gene: TRBV27
clone size: few
CDR3 DNA: TGTGCCAGCAGTACGGACGGAATTCTGTACCAAGAGACCCAGTACTTC
CDR3 protein: CASSTDGILYQETQYF

J gene: TRBJ2-2
D gene: -
V gene: TRBV4-1
clone size: -
CDR3 DNA: TGCGCCAGCAGCCAAGATCGGGGTATTACCGGGGAGCTGTTTTTT
CDR3 protein: CASSQDRGITGELFF